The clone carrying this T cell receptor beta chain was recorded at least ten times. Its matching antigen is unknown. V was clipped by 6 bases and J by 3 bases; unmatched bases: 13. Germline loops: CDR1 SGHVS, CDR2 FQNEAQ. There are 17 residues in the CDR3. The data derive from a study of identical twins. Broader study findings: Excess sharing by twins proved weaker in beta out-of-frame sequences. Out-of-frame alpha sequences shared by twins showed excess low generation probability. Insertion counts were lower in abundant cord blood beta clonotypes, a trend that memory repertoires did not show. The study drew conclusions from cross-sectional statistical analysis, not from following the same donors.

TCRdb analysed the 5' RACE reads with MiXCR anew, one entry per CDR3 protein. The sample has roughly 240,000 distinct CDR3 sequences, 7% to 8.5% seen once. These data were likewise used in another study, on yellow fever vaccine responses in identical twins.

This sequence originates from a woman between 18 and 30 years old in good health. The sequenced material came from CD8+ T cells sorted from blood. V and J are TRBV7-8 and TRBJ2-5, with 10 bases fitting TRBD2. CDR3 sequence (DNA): TGTGCCAGCAGTCAGCGTGGGGCTAGCGGGAGAGAAGAGACCCAGTACTTC. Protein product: CASSQRGASGREETQYF.